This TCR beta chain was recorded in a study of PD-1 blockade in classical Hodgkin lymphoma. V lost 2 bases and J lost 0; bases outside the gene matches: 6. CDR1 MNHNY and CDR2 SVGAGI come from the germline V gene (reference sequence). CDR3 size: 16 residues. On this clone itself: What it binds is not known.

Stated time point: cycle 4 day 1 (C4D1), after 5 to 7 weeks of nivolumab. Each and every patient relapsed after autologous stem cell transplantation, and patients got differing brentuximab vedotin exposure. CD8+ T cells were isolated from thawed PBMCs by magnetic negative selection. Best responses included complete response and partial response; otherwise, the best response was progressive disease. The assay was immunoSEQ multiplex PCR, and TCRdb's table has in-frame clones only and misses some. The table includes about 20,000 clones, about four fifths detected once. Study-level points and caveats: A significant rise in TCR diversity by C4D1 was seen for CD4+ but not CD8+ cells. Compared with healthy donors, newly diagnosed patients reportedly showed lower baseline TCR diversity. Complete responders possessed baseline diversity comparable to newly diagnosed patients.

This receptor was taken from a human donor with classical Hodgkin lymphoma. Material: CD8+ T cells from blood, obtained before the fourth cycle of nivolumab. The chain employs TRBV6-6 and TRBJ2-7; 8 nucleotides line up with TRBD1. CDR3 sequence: CASSYTGGSSSYEQYF. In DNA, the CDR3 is TGTGCCAGCAGTTACACAGGGGGGTCGAGCTCCTACGAGCAGTACTTC.